The rows below give T cell receptor beta chains drawn from one sample of a study of T-cell reconstitution after alpha-beta-depleted transplantation in children. TCRdb fed the PCR reads into MiXCR, producing one record per CDR3 protein. The sample includes 700,000 to 950,000 distinct CDR3 sequences, roughly 15% seen only once; the top ten take approximately 4.5%. The material sequenced was PBMCs, mostly from graft donor cells, taken 360 days after TCRalphabeta/CD19-depleted stem cell transplant. The source is a male patient younger than 18 who had a stem cell transplant for acute lymphoblastic leukemia, so the T cells may come from the graft donor. Both conserved end residues are part of each CDR3. The D gene is left open where the match is weak. Expanded clones are given a class, and other clones once, few, many or no size at all.

TRBJ2-1 . TRBD2 TRBV30 CAWTSGNNEQFF TGTGCCTGGACTAGCGGCAACAATGAGCAGTTCTTC
TRBJ2-3 many . TRBV10-3 CAISERQFTDTQYF TGTGCCATCAGTGAGCGGCAGTTCACAGATACGCAGTATTTT
TRBJ2-5 few . TRBV28 CASSLMSGWSPQETQYF TGTGCCAGCAGTTTAATGTCGGGCTGGAGCCCCCAAGAGACCCAGTACTTC
TRBJ1-1 few . TRBV18 CASSPPKALGKSTEAFF TGTGCCAGCTCACCACCGAAAGCCCTCGGGAAGAGTACTGAAGCTTTCTTT
TRBJ2-1 . . TRBV7-2 CASSWTDPSRQFF TGTGCCAGCAGCTGGACAGACCCATCCAGGCAGTTCTTC
TRBJ2-5 . TRBD1 TRBV29-1 CSGVGTGGFQETQYF TGCAGCGGGGTTGGTACAGGGGGTTTCCAAGAGACCCAGTACTTC
TRBJ2-5 few TRBD2 TRBV12-3/TRBV12-4 CASSRLAAWGTQYF TGTGCCAGCAGTCGACTAGCGGCTTGGGGGACCCAGTACTTC
TRBJ2-7 few . TRBV9 CASSVEPLTYEQYF TGTGCCAGCAGCGTAGAGCCCCTAACCTACGAGCAGTACTTC
TRBJ1-5 . . TRBV12-3/TRBV12-4 CASRGGSNQPQHF TGTGCCAGCAGAGGAGGTAGCAATCAGCCCCAGCATTTT
TRBJ1-5 few TRBD1 TRBV12-3/TRBV12-4 CASRRQGQVDQPQHF TGTGCCAGCAGACGACAGGGTCAAGTAGATCAGCCCCAGCATTTT
TRBJ2-1 . . TRBV7-9 CASPPPGRNEQFF TGTGCCAGTCCACCCCCGGGGCGCAATGAGCAGTTCTTC
TRBJ2-4 . TRBD2 TRBV20-1 CSASALAGRMAKNIQYF TGCAGTGCTAGTGCCCTAGCGGGGAGGATGGCCAAAAACATTCAGTACTTC
TRBJ1-1 . TRBD1 TRBV29-1 CSVRQGLEGTEAFF TGCAGCGTTCGACAGGGCCTCGAGGGCACTGAAGCTTTCTTT
TRBJ2-1 few TRBD2 TRBV3-1 CASSQGLAGFNEQFF TGTGCCAGCAGCCAGGGACTAGCGGGGTTCAATGAGCAGTTCTTC
TRBJ2-5 . . TRBV11-2 CASSSPGGPRETQYF TGTGCCAGCAGCTCCCCCGGGGGTCCCCGGGAGACCCAGTACTTC
TRBJ2-2 . TRBD2 TRBV11-2 CASSQAGLAGGANTGELFF TGTGCCAGCAGCCAGGCGGGGCTAGCGGGAGGGGCGAACACCGGGGAGCTGTTTTTT
TRBJ2-1 . . TRBV2 CASSRRGVEQFF TGTGCCAGCTCCCGGAGGGGGGTTGAGCAGTTCTTC
TRBJ2-2 . . TRBV9 CASSVAPAGRQQNTGELFF TGTGCCAGCAGCGTAGCCCCCGCGGGTAGGCAACAAAACACCGGGGAGCTGTTTTTT
TRBJ1-1 . . TRBV7-9 CATRRGAGSEAFF TGTGCCACCAGACGGGGGGCCGGCTCTGAAGCTTTCTTT
TRBJ2-7 . . TRBV7-9 CASSPLRLGAYEQYF TGTGCCAGCAGCCCGTTAAGGCTGGGGGCATACGAGCAGTACTTC
TRBJ2-7 few TRBD1 TRBV10-3 CAISRDRGRDEQYF TGTGCCATCAGCAGAGACAGGGGGCGCGATGAGCAGTACTTC
TRBJ2-3 few . TRBV20-1 CSARTRRITSTDTQYF TGCAGTGCTAGAACCCGCCGGATAACGAGCACAGATACGCAGTATTTT
TRBJ2-2 few . TRBV27 CASSLHTRELFF TGTGCCAGCAGTTTACACACTCGGGAGCTGTTTTTT
TRBJ2-1 few . TRBV5-1 CASSFPGGGSSYNEQFF TGCGCCAGCAGCTTCCCTGGGGGCGGGAGTTCCTACAATGAGCAGTTCTTC
TRBJ2-7 . . TRBV5-1 CASSLLGYPSSYEQYF TGCGCCAGCAGCCTACTCGGGTACCCTTCCTCCTACGAGCAGTACTTC
TRBJ2-7 . TRBD1 TRBV5-1 CASSLGQGARTYEQYF TGCGCCAGCAGCTTGGGTCAGGGGGCGCGCACCTACGAGCAGTACTTC